Below, 12 T cell receptor beta chains from the same sample are listed, as sequenced in a study of control samples from healthy donors and cancer patients. Profiling relied on immunoSEQ multiplex PCR, and the TCRdb table lists in-frame clones only, not all of them. The ten top clones account for around 2%, within a sample of approximately 190,000 clones. Sequencing used blood. These receptors all come from a woman aged 25 to 39 in good health.

The chain carries TRBV4-2 and TRBJ2-3; D ambiguous. The CDR3 loop spans 15 amino acids. V was clipped by 0 bases and J by 6 bases, with 13 bases between them. Germline values: CDR1 LGHNA, CDR2 YNFKEQ. The CDR3 loop reads CASSQDGSRVDTQYF. The CDR3 DNA reads as TGTGCCAGCAGCCAAGACGGTAGCCGGGTTGATACGCAGTATTTT.

The rearrangement uses TRBV5-1 and TRBJ1-2; D call uncertain. CDR3 size: 14 residues. CDR1 is SGHRS and CDR2 is YFSETQ in the germline V gene. V lost 0 bases and J lost 4, with 10 bases in between. The CDR3 sequence is CASSLAPGLYGYTF. As DNA, the CDR3 is TGCGCCAGCAGCTTGGCTCCGGGCCTCTATGGCTACACCTTC.

The CDR3 protein is CASSVPLEGTLSNEQFF. CDR3 bases: TGTGCCAGCAGCGTACCGTTAGAGGGTACCCTTTCCAATGAGCAGTTCTTC. The chain is built from TRBV9 and TRBJ2-1; TRBD2 might be the D (5 bases). The CDR3 sequence is 17 residues long. V shed 1 base and J shed 6 bases, with 20 bases lying between them. Germline V gives CDR1 SGDLS, CDR2 YYNGEE.

This chain joins TRBV28 and TRBJ1-2; unclear D gene. The CDR3 has 12 residues. Germline assignment: CDR1 MDHEN and CDR2 SYDVKM. The V and J ends lost 5 bases and 5 bases respectively, with 9 bases between them. The CDR3: CASSNPGYGYTF. The CDR3 DNA reads as TGTGCCAGCAGTAATCCGGGGTATGGCTACACCTTC.

The rearrangement joins TRBV27 to TRBJ1-1, with D unclear. V shed 3 bases and J shed 0 bases, with 8 bases lying between them. CDR1 is MNHEY and CDR2 is SMNVEV in the germline V gene (reference sequence). The CDR3 consists of 14 residues. The CDR3 spells CASSFNIMNTEAFF. As DNA, the CDR3 is TGTGCCAGCAGTTTTAACATTATGAACACTGAAGCTTTCTTT.

The CDR3: CASSFGRVGSGNTIYF. DNA of the CDR3: TGTGCCAGCAGTTTCGGTCGTGTAGGGTCTGGAAACACCATATATTTT. V and J are TRBV27 and TRBJ1-3; no firm D call. The CDR3 runs to 16 residues. Germline CDR1 MNHEY, CDR2 SMNVEV (reference sequence). V shed 3 bases and J shed 1 base, with 13 bases lying between them.

The CDR3 reads CASSPRGVYGTEAFF. For the CDR3, the DNA is TGTGCCAGCAGCCCCCGAGGGGTGTACGGCACTGAAGCTTTCTTT. The rearrangement links TRBV9 to TRBJ1-1; D possibly corresponds to TRBD1 (5 bases). Germline lookup yields CDR1 SGDLS and CDR2 YYNGEE. With 4 bases removed from V and 4 bases from J, the gap between germline ends came to 17 bases. The length of the CDR3 is 15 residues.

The rearrangement joins TRBV12-3 or TRBV12-4 to TRBJ1-1, with no clear D. The CDR3 sequence is 11 residues long. The V and J ends lost 3 bases and 7 bases respectively, with 6 bases between them. CDR3 nucleotides: TGTGCCAGCAGTTTTGGGCTTGAAGCTTTCTTT. This encodes CASSFGLEAFF.

This chain joins TRBV19 and TRBJ1-5; D unclear. In germline, CDR1 is LNHDA, CDR2 SQIVND (reference sequence). There are 14 residues in the CDR3. Trimming removed 0 bases at V and 3 bases at J, with 6 bases between. The CDR3 sequence: CASSIDRFNQPQHF. CDR3 bases: TGTGCCAGTAGTATAGACCGCTTCAATCAGCCCCAGCATTTT.

This rearrangement joins TRBV30 to TRBJ1-2; 8 positions agree with TRBD1. The CDR3 extends over 16 amino acids. Trimming removed 0 bases from V and 5 bases from J; junction bases left unmatched: 11. CDR1 is GTSNPN, CDR2 SVGIG, per germline (reference sequence). The CDR3 reads CAWSVPGGRLLYGYTF. The DNA for the CDR3 is TGTGCCTGGAGTGTACCAGGGGGCCGGCTCTTATATGGCTACACCTTC.

The rearrangement links TRBV9 to TRBJ2-3, with 15 bases matching TRBD2. CDR1 is SGDLS and CDR2 is YYNGEE in the germline V gene. With 5 bases clipped from V and 4 bases from J, the junction kept 8 bases outside the gene matches. This CDR3 has 17 residues. The CDR3 region is CASSPGLAGGLADTQYF. In nucleotides, the CDR3 is TGTGCCAGCAGTCCTGGACTAGCGGGGGGGCTCGCAGATACGCAGTATTTT.

The chain combines TRBV6-1 with TRBJ2-2; no firm D call. The CDR3 spans 14 residues. Per the germline V gene, CDR1 is MNHNS and CDR2 is SASEGT. V shed 0 bases and J shed 5 bases, with 7 bases lying between them. The CDR3 coding sequence is TGTGCCAGCAGTGAAGCTGTCAGGACCGGGGAGCTGTTTTTT. This sequence encodes CASSEAVRTGELFF.